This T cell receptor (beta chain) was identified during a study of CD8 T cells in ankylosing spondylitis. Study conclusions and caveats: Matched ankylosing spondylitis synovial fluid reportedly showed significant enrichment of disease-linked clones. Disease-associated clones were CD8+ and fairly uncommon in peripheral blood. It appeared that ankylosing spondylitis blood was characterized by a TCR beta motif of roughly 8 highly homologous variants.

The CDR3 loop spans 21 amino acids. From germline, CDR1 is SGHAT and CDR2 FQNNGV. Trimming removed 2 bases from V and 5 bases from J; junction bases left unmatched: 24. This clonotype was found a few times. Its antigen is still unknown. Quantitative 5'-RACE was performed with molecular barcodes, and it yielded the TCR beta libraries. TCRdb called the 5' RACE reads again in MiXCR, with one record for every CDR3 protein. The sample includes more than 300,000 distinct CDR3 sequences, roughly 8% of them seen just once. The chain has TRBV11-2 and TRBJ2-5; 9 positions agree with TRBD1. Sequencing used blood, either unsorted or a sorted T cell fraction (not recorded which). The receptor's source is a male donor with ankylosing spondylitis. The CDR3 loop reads CASSLLPALTRDRETEETQYF. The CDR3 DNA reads TGTGCCAGCAGCTTACTACCAGCCCTTACCCGGGACAGGGAAACAGAGGAGACCCAGTACTTC.